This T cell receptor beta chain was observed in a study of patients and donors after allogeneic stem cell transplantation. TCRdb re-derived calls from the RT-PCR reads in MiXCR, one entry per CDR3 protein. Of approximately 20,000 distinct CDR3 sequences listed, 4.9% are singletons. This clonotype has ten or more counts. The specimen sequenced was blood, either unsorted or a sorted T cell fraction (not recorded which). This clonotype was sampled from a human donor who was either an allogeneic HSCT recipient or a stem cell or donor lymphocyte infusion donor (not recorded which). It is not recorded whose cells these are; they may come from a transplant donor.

Here the CDR3 DNA reads TGCGCCAGCACCGTTAACCCCACGGTTGGCTACACCTTC. It translates to CASTVNPTVGYTF. V usage is TRBV5-1 and J usage is TRBJ1-2; D unresolved. The CDR3 is 13 residues long. The V end lost 6 bases, the J end lost 7 bases, and 16 bases lay between the germline ends. Germline lookup yields CDR1 SGHRS and CDR2 YFSETQ. The variable domain in full, with the rest retrieved from reference TRBV5-1 and TRBJ1-2, is KAGVTQTPRYLIKTRGQQVTLSCSPISGHRSVSWYQQTPGQGLQFLFEYFSETQRNKGNFPGRFSGRQFSNSRSEMNVSTLELGDSALYLCASTVNPTVGYTFGSGTRLTVV.